This T cell receptor (beta chain) was identified during a study of control samples from healthy donors and cancer patients. TCRdb keeps only in-frame clones here, not all; method: immunoSEQ multiplex PCR. Here the sample spans 90,000 to 150,000 clones, around 89% being singletons. The CDR3 is 11 residues long. Trimming left V 4 bases short and J 8 bases short, with 8 bases between. Germline V gene sequence: CDR1 MGHDK, CDR2 SYGVNS. The chain recombines TRBV25-1 with TRBJ1-2; D possibly corresponds to TRBD1 (5 bases). Sequencing was performed on blood. This TCR derives from a man aged 35-49 years in good health. Here the CDR3 DNA reads TGTGCCAGCAGTGGGGGCCCAGGCTACACCTTC. Translation gives CASSGGPGYTF.